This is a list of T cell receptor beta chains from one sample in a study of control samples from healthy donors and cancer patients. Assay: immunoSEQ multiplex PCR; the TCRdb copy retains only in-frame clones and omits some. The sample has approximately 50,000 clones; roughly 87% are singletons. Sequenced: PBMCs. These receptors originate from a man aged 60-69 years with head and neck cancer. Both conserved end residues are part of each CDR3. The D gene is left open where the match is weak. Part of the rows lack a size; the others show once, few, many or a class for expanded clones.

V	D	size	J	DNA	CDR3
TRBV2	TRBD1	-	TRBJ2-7	TGTGCCAGCAGTCAAAACAGGGGCGGCTACGAGCAGTACTTC	CASSQNRGGYEQYF
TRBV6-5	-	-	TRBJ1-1	TGTGCCAGCACTAGAGGACGGGGCACTGAAGCTTTCTTT	CASTRGRGTEAFF
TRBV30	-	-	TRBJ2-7	TGTGCCTGGAGTGTAGGACTATCCTACGAGCAGTACTTC	CAWSVGLSYEQYF
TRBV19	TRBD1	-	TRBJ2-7	TGTGCCAGTAGTACCCAGGGGGAGACCTACGAGCAGTACTTC	CASSTQGETYEQYF
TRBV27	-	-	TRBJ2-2	TGTGCCAGCAGTTGGCAGGATAACACCGGGGAGCTGTTTTTT	CASSWQDNTGELFF
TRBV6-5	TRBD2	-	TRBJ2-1	TGTGCCAGCAGGGCGACTAGCGGTCGGTACAATGAGCAGTTCTTC	CASRATSGRYNEQFF
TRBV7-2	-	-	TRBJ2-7	TGTGCCAGCACCGGGGGGACAGGACGGACCTACGAGCAGTACTTC	CASTGGTGRTYEQYF
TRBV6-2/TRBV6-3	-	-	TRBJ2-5	TGTGCCAGCAGTTACGGGGGAACCCAAGAGACCCAGTACTTC	CASSYGGTQETQYF
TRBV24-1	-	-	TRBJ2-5	TGTGCCACCAGTGAAAATACAGAGACCCAGTACTTC	CATSENTETQYF
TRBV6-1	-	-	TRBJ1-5	TGTGCCAGCAGTGAATCAGGGTTCGGGAGCAATCAGCCCCAGCATTTT	CASSESGFGSNQPQHF
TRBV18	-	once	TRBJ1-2	TGTGCCAGCTCACCACAGGGGTTGACGGATAGTAACTATGGCTACACCTTC	CASSPQGLTDSNYGYTF
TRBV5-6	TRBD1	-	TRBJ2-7	TGTGCCAGCAGCTCCCAACAGGGGTACGAGCAGTACTTC	CASSSQQGYEQYF
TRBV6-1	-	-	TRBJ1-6	TGTGCCAGCAGTGAAGGGTCCCTCCATTCACCCCTCCACTTT	CASSEGSLHSPLHF
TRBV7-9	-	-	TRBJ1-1	TGTGCCAGCAGCTTACTTTCGGCGGGAACTGAAGCTTTCTTT	CASSLLSAGTEAFF
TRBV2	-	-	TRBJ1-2	TGTGCCAGCAGTGAAGCGCGGACATCATATGGCTACACCTTC	CASSEARTSYGYTF
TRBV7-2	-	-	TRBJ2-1	TGTGCCAGCAGCGATCAGACAGGCGGTGGTGTGCAGTTCTTC	CASSDQTGGGVQFF
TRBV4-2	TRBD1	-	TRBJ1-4	TGTGCCAGCAGCCCCCGGGACAGGGGGGAAGGTAATGAAAAACTGTTTTTT	CASSPRDRGEGNEKLFF
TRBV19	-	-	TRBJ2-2	TGTGCCAGTACCCCGGACAGCGGGGAGCTGTTTTTT	CASTPDSGELFF
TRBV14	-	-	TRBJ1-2	TGTGCCAGCGGACGGACGGAAGGCTACACCTTC	CASGRTEGYTF
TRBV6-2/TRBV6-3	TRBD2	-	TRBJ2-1	TGTGCCAGCAGTCGACTAGCGGGGATATCCTACAATGAGCAGTTCTTC	CASSRLAGISYNEQFF
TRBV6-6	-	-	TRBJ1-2	TGTGCCAGCAGTGTAACAGGACTAGAAGGCTACACCTTC	CASSVTGLEGYTF
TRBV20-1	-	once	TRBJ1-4	TGCAGTGCTAGTCCCCACACGGCAACTAATGAAAAACTGTTTTTT	CSASPHTATNEKLFF
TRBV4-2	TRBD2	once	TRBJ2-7	TGTGCCAGCAGCCAGAACCCCCCTGCTAGCGGCCCCTACGAGCAGTACTTC	CASSQNPPASGPYEQYF
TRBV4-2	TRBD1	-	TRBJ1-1	TGTGCCAGCAGATCCCCGGACAGGGGCGGGGACACTGAAGCTTTCTTT	CASRSPDRGGDTEAFF
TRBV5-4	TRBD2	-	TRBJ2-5	TGTGCCAGCAGCTTCCGACTAGCGGGAGGACAAGAGACCCAGTACTTC	CASSFRLAGGQETQYF
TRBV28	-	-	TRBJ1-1	TGTGCCAGCATGCGTGGGACTGAAGCTTTCTTT	CASMRGTEAFF
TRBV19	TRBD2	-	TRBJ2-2	TGTGCCAGTAGTATAGCGGGAGGGACCGGGGAGCTGTTTTTT	CASSIAGGTGELFF
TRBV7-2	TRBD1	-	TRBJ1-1	TGTGCCAGCAGCCCGGGACAGGGGATCGGTGGCACTGAAGCTTTCTTT	CASSPGQGIGGTEAFF
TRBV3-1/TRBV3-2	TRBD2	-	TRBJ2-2	TGTGCCAGCAGCCAAGCGGGGAGCGGGGGGAACACCGGGGAGCTGTTTTTT	CASSQAGSGGNTGELFF
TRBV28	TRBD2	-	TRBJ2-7	TGTGCCAGCAAAGGAGGGAGGGAGGTGAGAGAGCAGTACTTC	CASKGGREVREQYF
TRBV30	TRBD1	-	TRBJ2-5	TGTGCCTGGAACCGACAGGGGGCAGGGGAGACCCAGTACTTC	CAWNRQGAGETQYF
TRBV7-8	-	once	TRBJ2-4	TGTGCCAGCAGCTTAGGGGTCGACAGACCGCAGTACTTC	CASSLGVDRPQYF
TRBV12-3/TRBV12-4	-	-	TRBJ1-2	TGTGCCAGCAGTTCCAGGGTAAACTATGGCTACACCTTC	CASSSRVNYGYTF
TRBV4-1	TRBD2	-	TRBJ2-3	TGCGCCAGCAGCCTTTTCCGGACTAGCGGGACCCCAGATACGCAGTATTTT	CASSLFRTSGTPDTQYF
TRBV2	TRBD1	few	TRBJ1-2	TGTGCCAGCAGTGAAAACAGCTGGGACAGGGGCTACACCTTC	CASSENSWDRGYTF
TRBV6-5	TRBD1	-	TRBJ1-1	TGTGCCAGCTTCAGGACAGGGGGCACTGAAGCTTTCTTT	CASFRTGGTEAFF
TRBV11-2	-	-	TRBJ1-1	TGTGCCAGCAGCTTAGGACTCACGAGGAACACTGAAGCTTTCTTT	CASSLGLTRNTEAFF
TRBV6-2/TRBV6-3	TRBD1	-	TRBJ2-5	TGTGCCAGCAGTAAAATGGGACAGAAAGAAGAGACCCAGTACTTC	CASSKMGQKEETQYF
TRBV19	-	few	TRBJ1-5	TGTGCCAGTAGTCCCTTCAGGGACCTTAGCAATCAGCCCCAGCATTTT	CASSPFRDLSNQPQHF
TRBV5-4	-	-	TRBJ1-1	TGTGCCAGCAGCTTGGAAGGCAATCCTGAAGCTTTCTTT	CASSLEGNPEAFF
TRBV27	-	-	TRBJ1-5	TGTGCCAGCAGTTTACAGGGTAGGGGGCCCCAGCATTTT	CASSLQGRGPQHF
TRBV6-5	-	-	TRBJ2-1	TGTGCCAGCAGCGGGGTCAATGAGCAGTTCTTC	CASSGVNEQFF
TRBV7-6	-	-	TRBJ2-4	TGTGCCAGCCCGGCGGGGGGGAGACAGGGGATAGCCAAAAACATTCAGTACTTC	CASPAGGRQGIAKNIQYF
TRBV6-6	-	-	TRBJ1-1	TGTGCCAGCAGTTACCCCCCGAACACTGAAGCTTTCTTT	CASSYPPNTEAFF
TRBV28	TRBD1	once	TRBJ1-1	TGTGCCAGCATCTCACAGGGGGCGCCGGGTGCTGAAGCTTTCTTT	CASISQGAPGAEAFF
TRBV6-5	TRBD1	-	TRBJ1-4	TGTGCCGTCAGGGACAGGGGGTTTCCTAATGAAAAACTGTTTTTT	CAVRDRGFPNEKLFF
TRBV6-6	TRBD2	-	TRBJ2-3	TGTGCCAGCAGTTACTTCCTAGCGGGGGGGCCGGATACGCAGTATTTT	CASSYFLAGGPDTQYF
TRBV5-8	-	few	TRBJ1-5	TGTGCCAGCAGTGGGCGGATTAATCAGCCCCAGCATTTT	CASSGRINQPQHF
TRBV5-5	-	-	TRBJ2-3	TGTGCCAGCAGCTTGGCAGGGAGTAGGACAGATACGCAGTATTTT	CASSLAGSRTDTQYF
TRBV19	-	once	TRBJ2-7	TGTGCCAGTAGTAAGGGCCTTGGGGAGGGGGCCCTCGAGCAGTACTTC	CASSKGLGEGALEQYF
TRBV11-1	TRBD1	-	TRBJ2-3	TGTGCCAGCAGTCGGGACAGGGAAGATACGCAGTATTTT	CASSRDREDTQYF
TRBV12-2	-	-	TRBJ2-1	TGTGCAAGTCGCTTAGCTGAGCAGTTCTTC	CASRLAEQFF
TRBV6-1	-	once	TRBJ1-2	TGTGCCAGCAGTGATATTACAGGGAGCTATGGCTACACCTTC	CASSDITGSYGYTF
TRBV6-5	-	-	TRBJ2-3	TGTGCCAGCAGTCAGGGGTTCACAGATACGCAGTATTTT	CASSQGFTDTQYF